This note documents a single T cell receptor beta chain sequence. In assigning cohorts, the study relied on participant-reported clinical history. All recovered Cohort 3 donors got two negative PCRs, got clearance, or saw symptom resolution. This entry is derived from a study of blood T cell repertoires in COVID-19. Study context: Whether acute or convalescent, the COVID-19 samples came from the United States, Italy and Spain. PBMCs, B-cell-depleted T cells, or T cells provided the cDNA or gDNA that made up the material.

This table comes from immunoSEQ multiplex PCR, and its TCRdb copy is limited to in-frame clones, with some not included. The sample has about 280,000 clones, roughly 85% seen once. V shed 1 base and J shed 11 bases, with 16 bases lying between them. This CDR3 contains 14 residues. Germline V gene sequence: CDR1 KGHDR, CDR2 SFDVKD. V is TRBV24-1 and J is TRBJ1-1; a possible D gene is TRBD1 (5 bases). The TCR was taken from a woman aged 50 to 60 who had recovered from COVID-19. The material sequenced was PBMCs or T cells enriched from blood (not recorded which). CDR3 amino acids: CATSDFDPEGLAFF. DNA of the CDR3: TGTGCCACCAGTGATTTTGATCCGGAGGGACTCGCTTTCTTT.